The 20 T cell receptor beta chains below come from one sample, sequenced in a study of blood T cells in healthy people across ages. Through a sample-barcoded 5' primer and a J-beta primer mix, a second PCR was run for 7 to 11 cycles. TCRdb reanalysed the 5' RACE reads using MiXCR and keeps one entry per CDR3 protein. Here the sample spans about 680,000 distinct CDR3 sequences, around 49% being singletons. The sample was blood. The receptors here all came from a woman aged 55-70 years in good health.

Many counts were recorded for this clonotype. The V call is TRBV7-3, the J call TRBJ2-3, with D possibly being TRBD1 (5 bases). The V gene lost 2 bases and the J gene lost 2 bases, with 8 bases spanning the gap. The CDR3 is made up of 14 amino acids. Germline lookup yields CDR1 SGHTA and CDR2 FQGTGA. The CDR3, as DNA: TGTGCCAGCAGCTTACAGGGCCCCACAGATACGCAGTATTTT. This encodes CASSLQGPTDTQYF.

The chain links TRBV4-3 to TRBJ2-7, with TRBD2 identical over 15 bases. V gave up 0 bases and J gave up 6 bases; unmatched junction bases: 6. The CDR3 runs to 17 residues. The germline gives CDR1 LGHNA, CDR2 YSLEER. Here the CDR3 DNA reads TGCGCCAGCAGCCAAGATCGGACTAGCGGGGGGGCCCTCGAGCAGTACTTC. It encodes CASSQDRTSGGALEQYF.

The chain is built from TRBV2 and TRBJ1-2, with TRBD1 matching 7 bases. Germline-derived CDR1 and CDR2 are SNHLY and FYNNEI. This CDR3 has 14 amino acids. V shed 6 bases, J shed 8 bases, and the junction held 12 bases outside the gene matches. The CDR3 here is CASSPGQTLPGYTF. CDR3 bases: TGTGCCAGCAGCCCGGGACAGACTCTGCCCGGCTACACCTTC.

CDR3 loop: CASSLGEMYGYTF. In DNA form, the CDR3 reads TGTGCCAGCAGCTTAGGGGAAATGTATGGCTACACCTTC. The chain carries TRBV7-9 and TRBJ1-2; D remains unclear. V gave up 1 base and J gave up 5 bases, with 8 bases separating them. This CDR3 contains 13 residues. Looked up from germline, CDR1 is SEHNR and CDR2 is FQNEAQ (reference sequence).

The chain uses TRBV7-2 and TRBJ2-5; 7 nucleotides align to TRBD1. Germline assignment: CDR1 SGHTA and CDR2 FQGNSA. The CDR3 has 15 residues. The trim removed 4 bases at V and 5 bases at J, leaving 10 bases unmatched. DNA of the CDR3: TGTGCCAGCAGCTGCAGAGGGGGCATTTTCGAGACCCAGTACTTC. Its translation is CASSCRGGIFETQYF.

V is TRBV29-1 and J is TRBJ1-5; D is possibly TRBD1 (5 bases). The germline gives CDR1 SQVTM, CDR2 ANQGSEA. The V gene lost 4 bases and the J gene lost 4 bases, with 8 bases spanning the gap. CDR3 size: 12 residues. The CDR3 reads CSVGQSNQPQHF. The CDR3 DNA is TGCAGCGTTGGACAGTCGAATCAGCCCCAGCATTTT.

V is TRBV20-1 and J is TRBJ1-4; maybe TRBD1 (6 bases). This CDR3 spans 13 amino acids. In germline, CDR1 is DFQATT, CDR2 SNEGSKA (reference sequence). The ends were cut back, 4 bases at V and 4 bases at J, with 10 bases in the middle. CDR3 bases: TGCAGTGCTATGGGACACCGTAATGAAAAACTGTTTTTT. Its protein product is CSAMGHRNEKLFF.

The V and J genes are TRBV5-4 and TRBJ2-4; 7 bases map to TRBD2. The ends lost 6 bases at V and 1 base at J; junction bases unmatched: 13. Germline V gene sequence: CDR1 SGHNT, CDR2 YYREEE (reference sequence). The CDR3 totals 17 residues. CDR3 region: CASTLMGGDGAKNIQYF. The DNA for the CDR3 is TGTGCCAGCACCCTAATGGGAGGGGATGGGGCCAAAAACATTCAGTACTTC.

This clonotype was seen a few times. This chain joins TRBV29-1 and TRBJ1-2; 7 bases are a match to TRBD1. The CDR3 is made up of 11 amino acids. V lost 4 bases and J lost 4; bases outside the gene matches: 0. Germline V lookup: CDR1 SQVTM, CDR2 ANQGSEA. DNA of the CDR3: TGCAGCGTTGGGGACAGCTATGGCTACACCTTC. It encodes CSVGDSYGYTF. Drawing the rest from reference TRBV29-1 and TRBJ1-2, the complete variable domain is SAVISQKPSRDICQRGTSLTIQCQVDSQVTMMFWYRQQPGQSLTLIATANQGSEATYESGFVIDKFPISRPNLTFSTLTVSNMSPEDSSIYLCSVGDSYGYTFGSGTRLTVV.

This clonotype was seen a handful of times. The chain links TRBV6-5 to TRBJ2-7, with a weak D call TRBD2 (6 bases). CDR3 length: 13 amino acids. Germline CDR1 and CDR2: MNHEY and SVGAGI. V was shortened by 5 bases and J by 7 bases, with 15 bases between the two germline ends. Here the CDR3 reads CASSAGLLGEQYF. The CDR3 coding sequence is TGTGCCAGCAGTGCGGGGCTTTTGGGGGAGCAGTACTTC.

This clonotype has just a few counts. The chain employs TRBV30 and TRBJ2-3; D is ambiguous. The germline V gene has CDR1 GTSNPN and CDR2 SVGIG (reference sequence). The CDR3 runs to 15 residues. V was pared by 0 bases and J by 3 bases, with 13 bases between. CDR3: CAWSVSSTGTDTQYF. In DNA, the CDR3 is TGTGCCTGGAGTGTATCGAGCACCGGTACAGATACGCAGTATTTT.

The chain uses TRBV9 and TRBJ2-5; D might be TRBD2 (5 bases). The V and J ends lost 0 bases and 2 bases respectively, with 11 bases between them. The CDR3 extends over 15 amino acids. Germline loops: CDR1 SGDLS, CDR2 YYNGEE. The CDR3 DNA reads as TGTGCCAGCAGCGTAGGGACCAGCGGACAAGAGACCCAGTACTTC. Translating gives CASSVGTSGQETQYF.

This clonotype has just a few counts. The CDR3 bases are TGCAGTGCTAGTACGGGGGGTAACTATGGCTACACCTTC. It encodes CSASTGGNYGYTF. The chain couples TRBV20-1 to TRBJ1-2; possible D gene TRBD1, 5 bases. Germline V gene lookup returns CDR1 DFQATT and CDR2 SNEGSKA (reference sequence). Trimming removed 3 bases from V and 1 base from J, with 9 bases in between. The length of the CDR3 is 13 residues.

The chain combines TRBV7-3 with TRBJ2-3; 11 nucleotides agree with TRBD2. With 4 bases clipped from V and 1 base from J, the junction kept 4 bases outside the gene matches. Germline values: CDR1 SGHTA, CDR2 FQGTGA. This CDR3 is 16 amino acids long. The CDR3 region has the DNA TGTGCCAGCAGCTACCGGGGACTAGCGGGCACAGATACGCAGTATTTT. Encoded protein: CASSYRGLAGTDTQYF. Looking up the rest from reference TRBV7-3 and TRBJ2-3 gives the full variable domain: GAGVSQTPSNKVTEKGKYVELRCDPISGHTALYWYRQSLGQGPEFLIYFQGTGAADDSGLPNDRFFAVRPEGSVSTLKIQRTERGDSAVYLCASSYRGLAGTDTQYFGPGTRLTVL.

The count of this clonotype is one. The rearrangement links TRBV6-2 or TRBV6-3 to TRBJ1-1, with D possibly TRBD1 on 5 matching bases. V was shortened by 2 bases and J by 3 bases, with 13 bases between the two germline ends. The CDR3 length is 15 residues. Per the germline V gene, CDR1 is MNHEY and CDR2 is SVGEGT. CDR3: CASSYPERGDTEAFF. DNA for the CDR3: TGTGCCAGCAGTTACCCAGAGAGGGGTGACACTGAAGCTTTCTTT.

Concerning this clonotype: Just one base apart from a much larger clone, this may be a read error. This chain joins TRBV25-1 and TRBJ1-2; D unclear. Germline CDR1 reads MGHDK; CDR2 reads SYGVNS. Trimming removed 1 base from V and 4 bases from J, with 4 bases in between. CDR3 size: 12 residues. The chain's CDR3 is CASSEWGYGYTF. The CDR3 nucleotides read TGTGCCAGCAGTGAATGGGGCTATGGCTACACCTTC.

The rearrangement joins TRBV2 to TRBJ2-1; 8 nucleotides align to TRBD1. CDR3 length: 15 amino acids. Germline lookup yields CDR1 SNHLY and CDR2 FYNNEI. V was pared by 7 bases and J by 0 bases, with 5 bases of the junction left unmatched. In nucleotides, the CDR3 is TGTGCCAGCATTCGACAGGGGAGCTCCTACAATGAGCAGTTCTTC. Translating it yields CASIRQGSSYNEQFF. The full variable domain, rest sourced from reference TRBV2 and TRBJ2-1, is EPEVTQTPSHQVTQMGQEVILRCVPISNHLYFYWYRQILGQKVEFLVSFYNNEISEKSEIFDDQFSVERPDGSNFTLKIRSTKLEDSAMYFCASIRQGSSYNEQFFGPGTRLTVL.

This clonotype was picked up a small number of times. The CDR3 DNA reads as TGCAGCGTTCGGGACGGGAGGGCCCCCCAGTACTTC. Amino acids: CSVRDGRAPQYF. This chain links TRBV29-1 with TRBJ2-5, with TRBD2 matching over 8 bases. The CDR3 covers 12 residues. Looked up from germline, CDR1 is SQVTM and CDR2 is ANQGSEA. V was pared by 5 bases and J by 9 bases, with 8 bases of the junction left unmatched.

A word on this clonotype: One end of the junction varies from germline; a read error may be responsible. CDR3 amino acids: CASSAGESSYKEQFF. The DNA for the CDR3 is TGCGCCAGCAGCGCCGGGGAGAGCTCCTACAAGGAGCAGTTCTTC. V and J are TRBV5-1 and TRBJ2-1; D is perhaps TRBD2 (5 bases). Germline loops: CDR1 SGHRS, CDR2 YFSETQ. The CDR3 spans 15 residues.

The chain couples TRBV4-1 to TRBJ2-7; TRBD1 aligns across 9 bases. The V and J ends lost 1 base and 3 bases, in that order; junction bases with no gene match: 4. Per germline, CDR1 MGHRA and CDR2 YSYEKL. The CDR3 loop spans 15 amino acids. The CDR3 DNA sequence: TGCGCCAGCAGCCAAGTGGGGACAGGGTTCTACGAGCAGTACTTC. It codes for CASSQVGTGFYEQYF.